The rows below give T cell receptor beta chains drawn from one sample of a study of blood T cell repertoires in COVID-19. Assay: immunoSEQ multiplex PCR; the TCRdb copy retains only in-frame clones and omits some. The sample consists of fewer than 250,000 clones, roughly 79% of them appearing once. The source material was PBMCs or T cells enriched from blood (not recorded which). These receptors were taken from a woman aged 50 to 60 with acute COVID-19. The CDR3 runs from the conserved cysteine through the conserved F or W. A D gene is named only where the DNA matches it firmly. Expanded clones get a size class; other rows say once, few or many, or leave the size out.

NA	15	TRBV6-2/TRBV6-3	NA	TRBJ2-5	CASSYTGLVKETQYF	TGTGCCAGCAGTTACACGGGACTGGTTAAAGAGACCCAGTACTTC
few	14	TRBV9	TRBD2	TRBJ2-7	CASSPASGRDEQYF	TGTGCCAGCAGCCCGGCTAGCGGGAGAGATGAGCAGTACTTC
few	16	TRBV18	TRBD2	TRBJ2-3	CASSQMGLAGTDTQYF	TGTGCCAGCTCACAAATGGGACTAGCGGGCACAGATACGCAGTATTTT
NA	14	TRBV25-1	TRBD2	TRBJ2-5	CASSRTSGQETQYF	TGTGCCAGCAGTAGGACTAGCGGACAAGAGACCCAGTACTTC
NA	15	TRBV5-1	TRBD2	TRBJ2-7	CASSNLPGRDYEQYF	TGCGCCAGCAGCAACCTCCCGGGGAGGGACTACGAGCAGTACTTC
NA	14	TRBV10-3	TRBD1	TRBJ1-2	CAITSGGTNYGYTF	TGTGCCATCACATCAGGGGGCACTAACTATGGCTACACCTTC
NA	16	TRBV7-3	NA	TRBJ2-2	CASSLAGTAGTGELFF	TGTGCCAGCAGCTTGGCCGGGACAGCGGGCACCGGGGAGCTGTTTTTT
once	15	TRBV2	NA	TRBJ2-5	CASSESGSPGETQYF	TGTGCCAGCAGTGAAAGTGGTAGCCCGGGGGAGACCCAGTACTTC
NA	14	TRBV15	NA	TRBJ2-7	CATRRAGESYEQYF	TGTGCCACCAGGCGGGCAGGAGAATCCTACGAGCAGTACTTC
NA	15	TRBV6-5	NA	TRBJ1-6	CASSLQSFQNSPLHF	TGTGCCAGCAGTTTACAGTCATTTCAGAATTCACCCCTCCACTTT
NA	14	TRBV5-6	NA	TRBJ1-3	CASSLGQIGNTIYF	TGTGCCAGCAGCTTGGGTCAGATTGGAAACACCATATATTTT
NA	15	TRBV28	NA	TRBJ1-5	CASSPPGAGNQPQHF	TGTGCCAGCAGCCCCCCCGGAGCGGGCAATCAGCCCCAGCATTTT
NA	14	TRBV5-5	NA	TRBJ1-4	CASSIQVLPEKLFF	TGTGCCAGCAGCATACAGGTGCTACCCGAAAAACTGTTTTTT
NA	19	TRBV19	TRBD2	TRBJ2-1	CASSRRTSGRGPAMDEQFF	TGTGCCAGTAGTCGGCGGACTAGCGGGAGAGGGCCCGCTATGGATGAGCAGTTCTTC
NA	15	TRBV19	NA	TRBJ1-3	CASSTPRQARNTIYF	TGTGCCAGTAGTACCCCCCGACAGGCGAGGAACACCATATATTTT
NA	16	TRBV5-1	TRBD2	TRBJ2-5	CASNPRPAGSQETQYF	TGCGCCAGCAACCCTCGACCAGCGGGAAGCCAAGAGACCCAGTACTTC
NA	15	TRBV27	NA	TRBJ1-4	CASSPRLENNEKLFF	TGTGCCAGCAGCCCACGACTCGAGAATAATGAAAAACTGTTTTTT
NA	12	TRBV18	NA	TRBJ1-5	CASSHRYQPQHF	TGTGCCAGCTCACACAGGTATCAGCCCCAGCATTTT
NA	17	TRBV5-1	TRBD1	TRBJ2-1	CASSRWGPGQGNNEQFF	TGCGCCAGCAGCCGATGGGGCCCGGGACAGGGGAACAATGAGCAGTTCTTC
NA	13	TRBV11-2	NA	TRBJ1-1	CASSSQGQTEAFF	TGTGCCAGCAGCTCGCAGGGGCAAACTGAAGCTTTCTTT
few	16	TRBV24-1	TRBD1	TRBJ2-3	CATSDRTGVSGDTQYF	TGTGCCACCAGTGATCGTACAGGGGTGAGCGGTGATACGCAGTATTTT
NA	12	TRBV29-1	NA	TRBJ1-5	CSVGTANQPQHF	TGCAGCGTTGGGACAGCTAATCAGCCCCAGCATTTT
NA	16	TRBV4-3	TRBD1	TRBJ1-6	CASSQGRQGAGSPLHF	TGCGCCAGCAGCCAAGGACGACAGGGGGCTGGTTCACCCCTCCACTTT
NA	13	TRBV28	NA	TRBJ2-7	CASLQGFRSEQYF	TGTGCCAGCCTACAGGGTTTTCGTAGCGAGCAGTACTTC
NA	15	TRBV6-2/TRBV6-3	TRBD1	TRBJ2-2	CASSETGMNTGELFF	TGTGCCAGCAGTGAGACAGGGATGAACACCGGGGAGCTGTTTTTT
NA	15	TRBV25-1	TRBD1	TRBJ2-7	CASSGTRDRFYEQYF	TGTGCCAGCAGTGGCACCCGGGACAGGTTCTACGAGCAGTACTTC
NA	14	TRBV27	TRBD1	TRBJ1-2	CASSLRGLSYGYTF	TGTGCCAGCAGTCTCAGGGGGCTTAGCTATGGCTACACCTTC
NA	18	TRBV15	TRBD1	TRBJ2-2	CATSRVGDSKMNTGELFF	TGTGCCACCAGCAGAGTCGGGGACAGCAAAATGAACACCGGGGAGCTGTTTTTT
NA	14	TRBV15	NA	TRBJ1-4	CATSRDKGLEKLFF	TGTGCCACCAGCAGAGATAAGGGGCTTGAAAAACTGTTTTTT
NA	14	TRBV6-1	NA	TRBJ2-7	CASSDRPGGYEQYF	TGTGCCAGCAGTGACCGTCCCGGAGGCTACGAGCAGTACTTC
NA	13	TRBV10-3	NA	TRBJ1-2	CAISPVETRGYTF	TGTGCCATCAGTCCTGTCGAGACTCGAGGCTACACCTTC
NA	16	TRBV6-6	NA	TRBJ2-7	CASSYSGAYSSYEQYF	TGTGCCAGCAGTTACTCAGGAGCCTATAGCTCCTACGAGCAGTACTTC
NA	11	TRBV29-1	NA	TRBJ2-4	CSVAGLDIQYF	TGCAGCGTTGCTGGGCTGGACATTCAGTACTTC
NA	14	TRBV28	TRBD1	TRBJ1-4	CASRATGRNEKLFF	TGTGCCAGCAGAGCGACAGGGAGGAATGAAAAACTGTTTTTT
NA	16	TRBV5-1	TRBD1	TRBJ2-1	CASSWTGGKIPNEQFF	TGCGCCAGCAGCTGGACAGGGGGAAAAATCCCCAATGAGCAGTTCTTC
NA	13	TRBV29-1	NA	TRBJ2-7	CSVQKGFSYEQYF	TGCAGCGTTCAAAAGGGGTTCTCCTACGAGCAGTACTTC
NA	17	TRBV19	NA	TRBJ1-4	CASSEEVADSDHEKLFF	TGTGCCAGTAGTGAAGAGGTGGCCGACAGTGACCATGAAAAACTGTTTTTT
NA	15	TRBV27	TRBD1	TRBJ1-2	CASKSVPGQGGGYTF	TGTGCCAGCAAAAGTGTCCCGGGACAGGGGGGAGGCTACACCTTC
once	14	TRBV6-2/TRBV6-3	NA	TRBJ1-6	CASSYSRDETPLHF	TGTGCCAGCAGTTACTCCAGGGATGAGACACCCCTCCACTTT
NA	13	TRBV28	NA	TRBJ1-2	CASNQRSSYGYTF	TGTGCCAGCAACCAGCGATCCTCCTATGGCTACACCTTC
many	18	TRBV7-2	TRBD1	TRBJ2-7	CASSHTGQGGLPNYEQYF	TGTGCCAGCAGCCACACGGGACAGGGTGGACTACCAAACTACGAGCAGTACTTC
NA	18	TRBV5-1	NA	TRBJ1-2	CASSLVTQTGRTNYGYTF	TGCGCCAGCAGCTTGGTAACCCAAACAGGACGCACTAACTATGGCTACACCTTC
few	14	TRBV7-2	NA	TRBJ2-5	CASSLAGPGETQYF	TGTGCCAGCAGCTTAGCGGGCCCGGGGGAGACCCAGTACTTC
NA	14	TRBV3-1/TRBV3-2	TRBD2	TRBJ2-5	CASSPSGSAETQYF	TGTGCCAGCAGCCCGAGCGGGAGCGCAGAGACCCAGTACTTC
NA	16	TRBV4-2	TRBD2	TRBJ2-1	CASSQDTGTSYNEQFF	TGTGCCAGCAGCCAAGATACCGGGACTAGTTACAATGAGCAGTTCTTC
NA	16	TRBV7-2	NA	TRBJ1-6	CASSLSTGFGNSPLHF	TGTGCCAGCAGCTTAAGTACAGGGTTCGGTAATTCACCCCTCCACTTT
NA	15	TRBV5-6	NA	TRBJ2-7	CASSLASGLPYEQYF	TGTGCCAGCAGCTTGGCCTCAGGATTACCCTACGAGCAGTACTTC
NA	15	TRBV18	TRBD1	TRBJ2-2	CASSLGTANTGELFF	TGTGCCAGCTCACTCGGGACAGCTAACACCGGGGAGCTGTTTTTT
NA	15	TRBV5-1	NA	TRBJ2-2	CASSLVLNDTGELFF	TGCGCCAGCAGCTTGGTCCTAAACGACACCGGGGAGCTGTTTTTT
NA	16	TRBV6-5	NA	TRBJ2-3	CASSFITALGTDTQYF	TGTGCCAGCAGTTTTATCACAGCCTTAGGCACAGATACGCAGTATTTT
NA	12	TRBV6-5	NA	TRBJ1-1	CASSLPGTEAFF	TGTGCCAGCAGTCTCCCCGGGACTGAAGCTTTCTTT